One sample yielded the 13 T cell receptor beta chains listed below, sequenced in a study of cytomegalovirus exposure and HLA in healthy donors. This table comes from immunoSEQ multiplex PCR, and its TCRdb copy is limited to in-frame clones, with some not included. The data show about 97,000 clones, about 95% seen once. Sequenced: PBMCs. The receptor set was obtained from a woman aged 18-29 years in good health and CMV-seronegative.

V and J are TRBV9 and TRBJ1-4; D is ambiguous. This CDR3 region has 13 residues. The germline V and J ends were trimmed by 0 bases and 4 bases, with 4 bases remaining between them. Germline V CDR1 and CDR2: SGDLS, YYNGEE. In DNA form, the CDR3 reads TGTGCCAGCAGCGTAGCCAGTAATGAAAAACTGTTTTTT. As protein: CASSVASNEKLFF.

The J gene is TRBJ1-1, the V gene TRBV7-3, with D unresolved. The CDR3 spans 15 residues. Trimming removed 1 base from V and 3 bases from J, with 12 bases in between. CDR1 and CDR2 from the germline V gene are SGHTA and FQGTGA. Here the CDR3 reads CASSLNGGEDTEAFF. In DNA, the CDR3 is TGTGCCAGCAGCTTAAACGGCGGGGAGGACACTGAAGCTTTCTTT.

The rearrangement joins TRBV14 to TRBJ1-2; D is uncertain. Germline V lookup: CDR1 SGHDN, CDR2 FVKESK. Trimming took 1 base from V and 14 from J, leaving 11 bases between them. This CDR3 is 11 amino acids long. CDR3 bases: TGTGCCAGCAGCCAAGGGCCAGTCGTTACCTTC. Its translation is CASSQGPVVTF.

The chain has TRBV2 and TRBJ2-3; D remains unclear. Trimming took off 4 bases at V and 0 bases at J, with 11 bases between the two ends. Germline loops: CDR1 SNHLY, CDR2 FYNNEI. The CDR3 sequence is 15 residues long. CDR3 nucleotide sequence: TGTGCCAGCAGTGTTGGTGGGCTAAGCACAGATACGCAGTATTTT. Translation gives CASSVGGLSTDTQYF.

This chain uses TRBV15 with TRBJ2-6, with TRBD1 as a possible D gene (5 bases). Germline V gene sequence: CDR1 LNHNV, CDR2 YYDKDF (reference sequence). The CDR3 spans 19 residues. V lost 1 base and J 0 bases, leaving 16 bases between the germline ends. The CDR3: CATSRGMATEYSGANVLTF. CDR3 DNA sequence: TGTGCCACCAGCAGAGGCATGGCGACAGAATACTCTGGGGCCAACGTCCTGACTTTC.

A note on this clone: One end of the junction does not line up with germline, which may come from a read error. The chain recombines TRBV15 with TRBJ1-1; the D gene is possibly TRBD1 (6 bases). The germline V gene encodes CDR1 LNHNV and CDR2 YYDKDF (reference sequence). The CDR3 is 15 residues long. The CDR3 loop reads CATSRDRGGDDRPSF. The CDR3 DNA follows: TGTGCCACCAGCAGAGATCGGGGGGGCGATGACAGACCTTCCTTT.

V usage is TRBV30 and J usage is TRBJ1-1, with 8 bases identical to TRBD1. This CDR3 spans 12 amino acids. Trimming at V came to 4 bases and at J to 4 bases, leaving 2 bases not matched to a gene. Germline values: CDR1 GTSNPN, CDR2 SVGIG (reference sequence). The chain's CDR3 is CAWTTGVTEAFF. The CDR3 bases are TGTGCCTGGACGACAGGGGTCACTGAAGCTTTCTTT.

V usage is TRBV6-1 and J usage is TRBJ2-3, with D possibly TRBD2 on 6 matching bases. Germline CDR1 is MNHNS and CDR2 is SASEGT. Trimming removed 8 bases from V and 2 bases from J, with 11 bases in between. This CDR3 has 13 residues. This CDR3 reads CASVRDFTDTQYF. CDR3 coding DNA: TGTGCCAGCGTCCGGGACTTCACAGATACGCAGTATTTT.

The gene calls are TRBV4-3 and TRBJ2-1, with D perhaps TRBD2 (5 bases). Germline-derived CDR1 and CDR2 are LGHNA and YSLEER. V lost 0 bases and J lost 10, with 16 bases in between. The CDR3 is 15 amino acids. The CDR3 here is CASSQDSLGGREQFF. The CDR3 DNA is TGCGCCAGCAGCCAAGATAGTTTAGGCGGGCGAGAGCAGTTCTTC.

The chain joins TRBV11-2 to TRBJ2-1, with a possible D match to TRBD2 (5 bases). V was pared by 7 bases and J by 12 bases, with 13 bases between. The CDR3 covers 11 residues. Germline CDR1 and CDR2: SGHAT and FQNNGV. CDR3 sequence reads: CASTTEGPQFF. CDR3 coding DNA: TGTGCCAGCACCACTGAGGGTCCGCAGTTCTTC.

This rearrangement joins TRBV5-6 to TRBJ1-4, with D maybe TRBD1 (6 bases). Trimming removed 0 bases from V and 10 bases from J, with 13 bases in between. Germline V gene sequence: CDR1 SGHDT, CDR2 YYEEEE. There are 14 residues in the CDR3. The CDR3 nucleotides are TGTGCCAGCAGCTTGGAACAGGGCCAGAGAAAACTGTTTTTT. This gives the protein CASSLEQGQRKLFF.

The V call is TRBV7-9, the J call TRBJ1-1, with 8 bases identical to TRBD1. Trimming at V came to 1 base and at J to 4 bases, leaving 5 bases not matched to a gene. This CDR3 has 15 amino acids. Germline V gives CDR1 SEHNR, CDR2 FQNEAQ (reference sequence). CDR3 DNA: TGTGCCAGCAGCTTAGTGCAGGGGGCAAGCACTGAAGCTTTCTTT. This gives the protein CASSLVQGASTEAFF.

This rearrangement joins TRBV28 to TRBJ1-1; perhaps TRBD1 as D (5 bases). The V gene lost 2 bases and the J gene lost 2 bases, with 9 bases spanning the gap. The V gene's germline CDR1 is MDHEN and CDR2 SYDVKM. The CDR3 spans 14 residues. This CDR3 is CASSLRGRNTEAFF. The CDR3 coding sequence is TGTGCCAGCAGTTTAAGGGGCCGAAACACTGAAGCTTTCTTT.